This passage covers 11 T cell receptor beta chains from one sample sequenced in a study of T cell responses to AZD1222 COVID-19 vaccine. Clones were read by immunoSEQ multiplex PCR, and TCRdb kept only the in-frame ones, dropping some. The sample has roughly 120,000 clones; 85% to 90% are singletons. The sample here was peripheral blood, taken 28 days after the second AZD1222 dose. The receptors come from an adult who received the AZD1222 COVID-19 vaccine.

The genes are TRBV6-5 and TRBJ2-7, with TRBD2 matching over 9 bases. J lost 4 bases, V lost 6 bases, and 10 bases had no gene match. CDR1 is MNHEY and CDR2 is SVGAGI in the germline V gene. The CDR3 spans 15 residues. The CDR3 loop reads CASRPLASGNYEQYF. As DNA, the CDR3 is TGTGCCAGCAGGCCCCTGGCTAGCGGGAATTACGAGCAGTACTTC.

The rearrangement links TRBV18 to TRBJ2-1, with 9 bases matching TRBD2. V lost 3 bases, J lost 5 bases, and 5 bases stayed unmatched. Germline V gene sequence: CDR1 KGHSH, CDR2 LQKENI. This CDR3 has 15 residues. This CDR3 is CASSPSSGTHNEQFF. CDR3 DNA sequence: TGTGCCAGCTCACCCTCTAGCGGGACTCACAATGAGCAGTTCTTC.

The chain recombines TRBV3-1 (or the pseudogene TRBV3-2) with TRBJ1-2, with TRBD1 as a possible D gene (5 bases). The CDR3 is made up of 13 amino acids. Trimming removed 0 bases from V and 8 bases from J, with 10 bases in between. Germline CDR1 reads LGHDT; CDR2 reads YNNKEL (reference sequence). CDR3 bases: TGTGCCAGCAGCCAAGATTCGGGGGGAGGCTACACCTTC. Amino acid sequence: CASSQDSGGGYTF.

This clone was counted once. The chain is built from TRBV7-2 and TRBJ1-1; a possible D gene is TRBD1 (6 bases). The germline gives CDR1 SGHTA, CDR2 FQGNSA. Trimming removed 3 bases from V and 1 base from J, with 9 bases in between. The CDR3 totals 14 residues. The DNA of the CDR3 is TGTGCCAGCAGCTTTCGGGGGGCGAACACTGAAGCTTTCTTT. Translated, it gives CASSFRGANTEAFF.

The chain links TRBV9 to TRBJ1-6, with D hard to call. This CDR3 comprises 16 residues. Between the trimmed V and J ends, which lost 0 bases and 4 bases, there was a span of 11 bases. Germline-derived CDR1 and CDR2 are SGDLS and YYNGEE. This CDR3 reads CASSVAQDYYNSPLHF. The CDR3 region has the DNA TGTGCCAGCAGCGTAGCCCAGGACTATTATAATTCACCCCTCCACTTT.

This clone was seen just once. The rearrangement joins TRBV18 to TRBJ2-7, with D possibly matching TRBD1 (5 bases). CDR1 is KGHSH and CDR2 is LQKENI in the germline V gene. V lost 2 bases and J lost 6, with 8 bases in between. The CDR3 covers 12 residues. The CDR3 here is CASSPDRSEQYF. In DNA, the CDR3 is TGTGCCAGCTCACCAGACAGAAGCGAGCAGTACTTC. Together with reference TRBV18 and TRBJ2-7, the CDR3 gives the full variable domain: NAGVMQNPRHLVRRRGQEARLRCSPMKGHSHVYWYRQLPEEGLKFMVYLQKENIIDESGMPKERFSAEFPKEGPSILRIQQVVRGDSAAYFCASSPDRSEQYFGPGTRLTVT.

This chain joins TRBV15 and TRBJ2-7; TRBD2 is a possible D gene (5 bases). The length of the CDR3 is 13 residues. The germline V and J ends were trimmed by 3 bases and 6 bases, with 12 bases remaining between them. Germline values: CDR1 LNHNV, CDR2 YYDKDF (reference sequence). The CDR3 nucleotides are TGTGCCACCAGCAGCGATACTAGAGGCGAGCAGTACTTC. Protein: CATSSDTRGEQYF.

The chain uses TRBV14 and TRBJ1-1, with D uncertain. Trimming cost V 2 bases and J 7 bases, with 8 bases left between them. Germline lookup yields CDR1 SGHDN and CDR2 FVKESK. There are 12 residues in the CDR3. CDR3 protein: CASSQNRFEAFF. DNA of the CDR3: TGTGCCAGCAGCCAAAACCGGTTTGAAGCTTTCTTT.

This clone was observed a single time. V is TRBV29-1 and J is TRBJ2-7, with unresolved D. Trimming took off 6 bases at V and 7 bases at J, with 13 bases between the two ends. Looked up from germline, CDR1 is SQVTM and CDR2 is ANQGSEA. This CDR3 is 11 amino acids long. The CDR3 nucleotides are TGCAGCGTCACAGACAACCGGGAGCAGTACTTC. It translates to CSVTDNREQYF.

For the CDR3, the DNA is TGTGCCACTGGGACCGGGGAGCTGTTTTTT. It is translated as CATGTGELFF. This chain links TRBV12-3 or TRBV12-4 with TRBJ2-2; D is unclear. The CDR3 is 10 amino acids. Trimming removed 10 bases from V and 5 bases from J, with 5 bases in between.

V usage is TRBV5-4 and J usage is TRBJ1-2; 10 nucleotides agree with TRBD1. The V gene end was trimmed by 4 bases and the J gene end by 6 bases; junction bases not matched to a gene: 15. Germline V gives CDR1 SGHNT, CDR2 YYREEE (reference sequence). The CDR3 runs 17 residues. The CDR3 region is CASSPPGQGTPRDGYTF. The CDR3 DNA follows: TGTGCCAGCAGCCCCCCGGGACAGGGGACTCCTCGTGATGGCTACACCTTC.